This T cell receptor (beta chain) was obtained from a study of response to subunit inactivated influenza vaccine. TCRdb analysed the RT-PCR reads with MiXCR anew, one entry per CDR3 protein. The sample records over 400,000 distinct CDR3 sequences, over 9.5% being singletons. The table lists this clonotype with a few counts. Antigen: not known. Study-wide findings and caveats: Each seasonal influenza vaccination recruits few new T cells, the authors suggested.

Germline loops: CDR1 SQVTM, CDR2 ANQGSEA. This CDR3 has 14 residues. The V and J ends lost 5 bases and 1 base respectively, with 12 bases between them. Sequencing used PBMCs from blood, obtained 45 days after vaccination. The TCR comes from a man aged 50-60 years who received an inactivated influenza vaccine. The chain links TRBV29-1 to TRBJ1-3; no reliable D call. The CDR3 nucleotides are TGCAGCGTTCGGAGGAGGCTGTCTGGAAACACCATATATTTT. Its protein product is CSVRRRLSGNTIYF.